This T cell receptor (beta chain) emerged from a study of radiotherapy plus CTLA-4 blockade in lung cancer. The CDR3 is 18 residues long. V was pared by 2 bases and J by 4 bases, with 15 bases of the junction left unmatched. Germline CDR1 and CDR2: SGHTA and FQGNSA. The data were produced by immunoSEQ multiplex PCR, yet TCRdb's version contains in-frame clones alone and is incomplete. Of about 110,000 clones listed, 81% were seen once; the top ten hold 2.5% to 3.5%. The TCR originated in a human donor with non-small cell lung cancer that progressed on radiotherapy plus ipilimumab. Some clones in this sample may be carry-over from other donors' samples. This chain joins TRBV7-2 and TRBJ2-5; 8 bases are shared with TRBD2. The sequences come from peripheral blood, collected from a patient treated with radiotherapy plus ipilimumab. CDR3 loop: CASSLNTRGLGAGETQYF. The CDR3 DNA sequence: TGTGCCAGCAGCTTAAATACGAGGGGACTAGGGGCGGGAGAGACCCAGTACTTC.